These 28 T cell receptor beta chains were all obtained from the same sample, sequenced in a study of blood T cell repertoires in COVID-19. Only in-frame clones appear in the TCRdb table, and some are missing; sequencing was by immunoSEQ multiplex PCR. The repertoire holds roughly 190,000 clones, 82% seen once, with 7.8% in the top ten. The material sequenced was peripheral blood. These receptors all stem from a woman aged 60-70 years with COVID-19, enrolled during active disease.

This chain uses TRBV18 with TRBJ2-2; TRBD2 matches 11 bases. Trimming at V came to 2 bases and at J to 5 bases, leaving 4 bases not matched to a gene. The CDR3 spans 16 residues. CDR1 and CDR2 (germline): KGHSH, LQKENI. CDR3 amino acids: CASSPELAGDTGELFF. CDR3 sequence (DNA): TGTGCCAGCTCACCAGAACTAGCGGGAGATACCGGGGAGCTGTTTTTT.

V and J are TRBV27 and TRBJ2-1, with 8 positions matching TRBD1. V shed 4 bases, J shed 7 bases, and the junction held 9 bases outside the gene matches. Germline CDR1 reads MNHEY; CDR2 reads SMNVEV (reference sequence). The CDR3 extends over 15 amino acids. The CDR3 reads CASSSRTGFRNEQFF. The CDR3 DNA follows: TGTGCCAGCAGTTCAAGGACAGGGTTTAGGAATGAGCAGTTCTTC.

This rearrangement joins TRBV11-3 to TRBJ2-1; 9 nucleotides agree with TRBD1. Trimming cost V 2 bases and J 4 bases; bases outside gene matches: 3. Germline V gene sequence: CDR1 SGHNT, CDR2 YENEEA. The CDR3 sequence is 15 residues long. CDR3 amino acids: CASSLRQGGYNEQFF. The CDR3 coding sequence is TGTGCCAGCAGCTTAAGACAGGGGGGATACAATGAGCAGTTCTTC. The variable domain in full, completed from reference TRBV11-3 and TRBJ2-1, reads EAGVVQSPRYKIIEKKQPVAFWCNPISGHNTLYWYLQNLGQGPELLIRYENEEAVDDSQLPKDRFSAERLKGVDSTLKIQPAELGDSAVYLCASSLRQGGYNEQFFGPGTRLTVL.

V gene TRBV19 combines with J gene TRBJ2-1, with 8 bases that match TRBD2. From germline, CDR1 is LNHDA and CDR2 SQIVND (reference sequence). The ends lost 0 bases at V and 15 bases at J; junction bases unmatched: 10. The length of the CDR3 is 14 residues. The CDR3 protein is CASSIEPRGGVVFF. In nucleotides, the CDR3 is TGTGCCAGTAGTATAGAGCCCCGGGGGGGTGTCGTGTTCTTC.

The chain is built from TRBV9 and TRBJ1-5, with 10 bases matching TRBD1. CDR3 size: 17 residues. V was clipped by 0 bases and J by 7 bases; unmatched bases: 10. The germline gives CDR1 SGDLS, CDR2 YYNGEE. This CDR3 is CASSVVIRDRGKQPQHF. The CDR3 DNA reads TGTGCCAGCAGCGTAGTCATTCGGGACAGGGGAAAACAGCCCCAGCATTTT.

The genes are TRBV3-1 (or the pseudogene TRBV3-2) and TRBJ2-2; tentatively, D is TRBD1 (6 bases). Germline V gene data show CDR1 as LGHDT and CDR2 as YNNKEL (reference sequence). This CDR3 has 18 amino acids. V lost 0 bases and J lost 3, with 17 bases in between. The CDR3 sequence: CASSQDGDRWDDTGELFF. In DNA, the CDR3 is TGTGCCAGCAGCCAAGATGGAGACAGGTGGGACGACACCGGGGAGCTGTTTTTT.

The chain has TRBV7-2 and TRBJ2-5, with 7 bases that match TRBD2. The CDR3 covers 15 residues. With V trimmed by 0 bases and J by 4 bases, 5 bases remained unmatched. CDR1 and CDR2 from the germline V gene are SGHTA and FQGNSA. The CDR3: CASSLAAGARETQYF. The CDR3 region has the DNA TGTGCCAGCAGCTTAGCGGCGGGAGCTAGAGAGACCCAGTACTTC.

The V call is TRBV5-6, the J call TRBJ1-3, with 8 bases lining up with TRBD1. The trim removed 4 bases at V and 0 bases at J, leaving 9 bases unmatched. Germline-derived CDR1 and CDR2 are SGHDT and YYEEEE. This CDR3 region has 17 residues. CDR3 region: CASSPTGTGHSGNTIYF. The CDR3 DNA sequence: TGTGCCAGCAGCCCAACCGGGACAGGTCACTCTGGAAACACCATATATTTT.

This chain uses TRBV28 with TRBJ2-3; D may be TRBD2 (5 bases). This CDR3 is 15 amino acids long. Germline V gene lookup returns CDR1 MDHEN and CDR2 SYDVKM. Trimming took 4 bases from V and 8 from J, leaving 19 bases between them. The CDR3 DNA reads as TGTGCCAGCAGTTCCCCCATGGGCCGGAGGATTACGCAGTATTTT. Its translation: CASSSPMGRRITQYF.

The rearrangement joins TRBV5-1 to TRBJ2-4, with 13 bases that match TRBD2. Per the germline V gene, CDR1 is SGHRS and CDR2 is YFSETQ. The CDR3 has 16 residues. V shed 4 bases, J shed 11 bases, and the junction held 12 bases outside the gene matches. DNA for the CDR3: TGCGCCAGCAGCGTGACTAGCGGGGGGCCCTTCTCCGTTCAGTACTTC. Amino acid sequence: CASSVTSGGPFSVQYF. The full variable domain, completed using reference TRBV5-1 and TRBJ2-4, is KAGVTQTPRYLIKTRGQQVTLSCSPISGHRSVSWYQQTPGQGLQFLFEYFSETQRNKGNFPGRFSGRQFSNSRSEMNVSTLELGDSALYLCASSVTSGGPFSVQYFGAGTRLSVL.

The chain is built from TRBV5-1 and TRBJ2-3, with TRBD2 identical over 8 bases. The V and J ends lost 3 bases and 6 bases, in that order; junction bases with no gene match: 9. This CDR3 has 15 residues. Germline V gene data show CDR1 as SGHRS and CDR2 as YFSETQ. The CDR3 here is CASSSLAGLGDTQYF. The CDR3 DNA reads as TGCGCCAGCAGCTCCTTAGCGGGGCTCGGGGATACGCAGTATTTT.

This clone was observed a handful of times. The chain couples TRBV29-1 to TRBJ2-3; D uncertain. V was pared by 0 bases and J by 7 bases, with 11 bases between. The V gene's germline CDR1 is SQVTM and CDR2 ANQGSEA. The CDR3 extends over 13 amino acids. The chain's CDR3 is CSVEDRGRHTQYF. The CDR3 nucleotides read TGCAGCGTTGAAGATCGAGGCAGACATACGCAGTATTTT.

Of note for this clone: Possible read error: a much larger clone is one base away. The same CDR3 can be traced to other DNA sequences in this sample. The chain couples TRBV4-2 to TRBJ1-4, with D tentatively TRBD1 (6 bases). The V end lost 1 base, the J end lost 8 bases, and 35 bases lay between the germline ends. CDR3 size: 22 residues. CDR1 is LGHNA and CDR2 is YNFKEQ in the germline V gene. The CDR3 region is CASSQVPSGGDTLGAFREKLFF. The CDR3 DNA sequence: TGTGCCAGCAGCCAAGTCCCCTCGGGGGGAGACACGTTGGGGGCCTTTCGGGAAAAACTGTTTTTT.

This clone was seen just once. The chain employs TRBV2 and TRBJ1-1; D may be TRBD1 (5 bases). This CDR3 contains 13 residues. V was pared by 10 bases and J by 2 bases, with 14 bases between. The V gene's germline CDR1 is SNHLY and CDR2 FYNNEI. The CDR3: CATQGGRNTEAFF. For the CDR3, the DNA is TGTGCCACCCAGGGAGGCCGTAACACTGAAGCTTTCTTT. The full variable domain, completed using reference TRBV2 and TRBJ1-1, is EPEVTQTPSHQVTQMGQEVILRCVPISNHLYFYWYRQILGQKVEFLVSFYNNEISEKSEIFDDQFSVERPDGSNFTLKIRSTKLEDSAMYFCATQGGRNTEAFFGQGTRLTVV.

V usage is TRBV30 and J usage is TRBJ1-1, with a weak D call TRBD1 (5 bases). V lost 3 bases, J lost 0 bases, and 17 bases lay in between. The length of the CDR3 is 16 residues. Germline V gene sequence: CDR1 GTSNPN, CDR2 SVGIG (reference sequence). This chain's CDR3 is CAWSIPGGRMNTEAFF. The DNA of the CDR3 is TGTGCCTGGAGCATTCCGGGGGGACGTATGAACACTGAAGCTTTCTTT.

The chain combines TRBV6-5 with TRBJ1-4; D is unclear. The germline CDR1 and CDR2 sequences are MNHEY and SVGAGI. The CDR3 consists of 12 residues. The ends were cut back, 4 bases at V and 7 bases at J, with 7 bases in the middle. CDR3 DNA sequence: TGTGCCAGCAGTTCTCACGGTGAAAAACTGTTTTTT. Protein sequence: CASSSHGEKLFF.

The chain couples TRBV12-5 to TRBJ1-1; 7 nucleotides line up with TRBD1. The CDR3 length is 13 residues. Germline V lookup: CDR1 LGHNT, CDR2 FRNRAP. Trimming took 6 bases from V and 6 from J; bases not matched to a gene: 7. CDR3 loop: CASGGDSFAEAFF. The CDR3 nucleotides are TGTGCTAGTGGAGGGGACAGCTTCGCTGAAGCTTTCTTT.

For the CDR3, the DNA is TGTGCCAGCAGTCCCACCCGCGATGAGCAGTTCTTC. Its translation: CASSPTRDEQFF. The rearrangement links TRBV6-5 to TRBJ2-1; D not resolved. Germline CDR1 and CDR2: MNHEY and SVGAGI. Trimming pared 5 bases from V and 8 bases from J, leaving 10 bases between. CDR3 length: 12 residues.

J is TRBJ2-5 and V is TRBV28, with 8 positions matching TRBD2. The germline CDR1 and CDR2 sequences are MDHEN and SYDVKM. The V gene end was trimmed by 4 bases and the J gene end by 0 bases; junction bases not matched to a gene: 13. CDR3 length: 18 amino acids. The CDR3 DNA is TGTGCCAGCAGTTCACCTGGGGTAGCGGGAAAATACCAAGAGACCCAGTACTTC. Protein sequence: CASSSPGVAGKYQETQYF.

The V call is TRBV6-5, the J call TRBJ1-6; 11 bases line up with TRBD1. From germline, CDR1 is MNHEY and CDR2 SVGAGI. V lost 6 bases, J lost 9 bases, and 7 bases stayed unmatched. CDR3 length: 15 residues. CDR3 residues: CASSLTGTGGSPLHF. The CDR3 region has the DNA TGTGCCAGCAGCCTCACCGGGACAGGGGGTTCACCCCTCCACTTT.

This clone was seen just once. The gene calls are TRBV21-1 and TRBJ1-4; the listed D gene, TRBD1, was not tested against the DNA. TRBV21-1 is tagged as a pseudogene. CDR3 length: 20 amino acids. The CDR3 loop reads CASSKGGQPLLGLTNEKLFF. The CDR3 DNA follows: TGTGCCAGCAGCAAAGGGGGCCAGCCCTTATTAGGCCTAACTAATGAAAAACTGTTTTTT.

The chain is built from TRBV4-2 and TRBJ2-1; TRBD2 matches at 7 bases. Trimming removed 4 bases from V and 8 bases from J; junction bases left unmatched: 20. Looked up from germline, CDR1 is LGHNA and CDR2 is YNFKEQ. The CDR3 is 18 residues long. The CDR3 DNA follows: TGTGCCAGCAGCCTTTCTACCCGGACTAGTCTTAGTAGGGATGAGCAGTTCTTC. The encoded protein is CASSLSTRTSLSRDEQFF.

There are many counts of this clone. The chain combines TRBV3-1 (or the pseudogene TRBV3-2) with TRBJ2-7, with D perhaps matching TRBD1 (6 bases). Germline assignment: CDR1 LGHDT and CDR2 YNNKEL (reference sequence). V gave up 0 bases and J gave up 7 bases, with 13 bases separating them. There are 14 residues in the CDR3. The CDR3 sequence is CASSQDRGRGEQYV. CDR3 DNA sequence: TGTGCCAGCAGCCAAGACAGGGGCCGAGGGGAGCAGTACGTC.

The genes are TRBV18 and TRBJ2-1; 8 bases line up with TRBD1. This CDR3 has 15 residues. The germline V gene has CDR1 KGHSH and CDR2 LQKENI. The junction had 7 bases not matched to a gene; V was cut back by 2 bases and J by 7 bases. The CDR3 protein is CASSPETGVRNEQFF. The CDR3 DNA follows: TGTGCCAGCTCACCAGAGACAGGGGTGCGGAATGAGCAGTTCTTC.

The chain uses TRBV19 and TRBJ1-1, with D perhaps TRBD1 (6 bases). The germline V gene has CDR1 LNHDA and CDR2 SQIVND (reference sequence). The CDR3 is made up of 13 amino acids. Trimming removed 5 bases at V and 5 bases at J, with 12 bases between. CDR3 in DNA: TGTGCCAGTAGTGCGGACAGAGAGACTGAAGCTTTCTTT. Its translation: CASSADRETEAFF. Filled out from reference TRBV19 and TRBJ1-1, the complete variable domain reads DGGITQSPKYLFRKEGQNVTLSCEQNLNHDAMYWYRQDPGQGLRLIYYSQIVNDFQKGDIAEGYSVSREKKESFPLTVTSAQKNPTAFYLCASSADRETEAFFGQGTRLTVV.

V is TRBV10-3 and J is TRBJ1-4, with D tentatively TRBD1 (6 bases). Germline V lookup: CDR1 ENHRY, CDR2 SYGVKD. V was clipped by 2 bases and J by 9 bases, with 10 bases between them. This CDR3 spans 13 amino acids. The CDR3 coding sequence is TGTGCCATCAGTGAGGGTACAGGGAAAAAACTGTTTTTT. It specifies CAISEGTGKKLFF.

The chain recombines TRBV6-4 with TRBJ2-2, with 7 positions matching TRBD1. J gave up 2 bases and V 6 bases, and 3 bases lay outside the gene matches. The CDR3 spans 14 residues. In germline, CDR1 is MRHNA, CDR2 SNTAGT. The CDR3 DNA follows: TGTGCCAGCAGCCGGGACAGAAACACCGGGGAGCTGTTTTTT. This codes for CASSRDRNTGELFF.

This chain uses TRBV5-1 with TRBJ2-5; TRBD2 matches at 9 bases. Germline V gene lookup returns CDR1 SGHRS and CDR2 YFSETQ. Germline trimming cut 4 bases from V and 1 base from J; bases unmatched to any gene: 8. The CDR3 has 16 residues. CDR3 sequence: CASSLQLAGSQETQYF. The DNA of the CDR3 is TGCGCCAGCAGCCTCCAGCTAGCGGGATCCCAAGAGACCCAGTACTTC. Full variable domain (missing parts from reference TRBV5-1 and TRBJ2-5): KAGVTQTPRYLIKTRGQQVTLSCSPISGHRSVSWYQQTPGQGLQFLFEYFSETQRNKGNFPGRFSGRQFSNSRSEMNVSTLELGDSALYLCASSLQLAGSQETQYFGPGTRLLVL.